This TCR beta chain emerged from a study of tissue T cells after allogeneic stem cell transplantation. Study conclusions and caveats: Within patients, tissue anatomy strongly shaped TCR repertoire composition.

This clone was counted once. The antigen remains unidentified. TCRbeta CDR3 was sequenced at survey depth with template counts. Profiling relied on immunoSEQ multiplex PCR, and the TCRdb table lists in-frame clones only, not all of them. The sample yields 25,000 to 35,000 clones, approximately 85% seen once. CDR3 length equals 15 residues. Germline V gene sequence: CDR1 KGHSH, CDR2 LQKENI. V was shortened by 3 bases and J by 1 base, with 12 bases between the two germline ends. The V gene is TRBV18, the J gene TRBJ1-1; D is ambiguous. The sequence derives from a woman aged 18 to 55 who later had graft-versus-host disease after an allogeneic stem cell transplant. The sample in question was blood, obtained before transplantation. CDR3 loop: CASSPAGRTNTEAFF. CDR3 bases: TGTGCCAGCTCACCTGCCGGCCGTACGAACACTGAAGCTTTCTTT.